Included here is one T cell receptor (beta chain) sequence, with context. The data are from a study of blood T cell repertoires in COVID-19. Study summary: In each case, the material was cDNA or gDNA derived from T cells, B-cell-depleted T cells, or PBMCs.

Germline V gene data show CDR1 as KGHSH and CDR2 as LQKENI. V shed 2 bases and J shed 1 base, with 6 bases lying between them. This CDR3 region has 15 residues. Some clones are missing from TCRdb's copy, which holds only in-frame ones; the method was immunoSEQ multiplex PCR. This table has about 25,000 clones, approximately 86% appearing once. Sequencing was performed on peripheral blood. The TCR sequence derives from a man older than 75 with active or convalescent COVID-19. The rearrangement joins TRBV18 to TRBJ2-6; D perhaps matches TRBD2 (6 bases). The CDR3 region has the DNA TGTGCCAGCTCACCAGCGGGGTCTGGGGCCAACGTCCTGACTTTC. This encodes CASSPAGSGANVLTF.